The 23 T cell receptor beta chains in this list originate from one sample, sequenced in a study of blood T cell repertoires in COVID-19. Assay: immunoSEQ multiplex PCR; the TCRdb copy retains only in-frame clones and omits some. The sample holds about 190,000 clones, around four fifths seen once. Sequencing input: peripheral blood. Receptor source: a human donor in a cohort sampled during active COVID-19.

This sequence joins TRBV19 and TRBJ1-2; the D is unclear. V was trimmed by 6 bases and J by 6 bases, leaving 14 bases between them. Germline V CDR1 and CDR2: LNHDA, SQIVND (reference sequence). The CDR3 covers 13 residues. CDR3 loop: CASSPRASHGYTF. The CDR3 bases are TGTGCCAGTAGCCCGAGGGCCTCCCATGGCTACACCTTC.

In DNA form, the CDR3 reads TGCGCCAGCAGCCCAAACCCGGACAGACGGGGAAACACCATATATTTT. This sequence encodes CASSPNPDRRGNTIYF. This chain links TRBV5-1 with TRBJ1-3, with D perhaps TRBD1 (6 bases). Germline V lookup: CDR1 SGHRS, CDR2 YFSETQ. The length of the CDR3 is 16 residues. Trimming removed 4 bases from V and 4 bases from J, with 18 bases in between.

To note about this clone: The junction differs from germline at one of its ends, possibly a read error. The chain recombines TRBV9 with TRBJ2-2, with a weak D call TRBD2 (5 bases). The germline CDR1 and CDR2 sequences are SGDLS and YYNGEE. This CDR3 contains 15 residues. CDR3: CTSSVEWTGTGELFF. The CDR3 nucleotides read TGTACCAGCAGCGTAGAGTGGACGGGGACCGGGGAGCTGTTTTTT.

The rearrangement links TRBV27 to TRBJ2-6; possibly TRBD2 for D (5 bases). Germline V gives CDR1 MNHEY, CDR2 SMNVEV (reference sequence). There are 13 residues in the CDR3. V lost 5 bases and J lost 8, with 10 bases in between. The CDR3 DNA follows: TGTGCCAGCAGTCCCGGGGAGTCCAACGTCCTGACTTTC. Its protein is CASSPGESNVLTF.

The V gene is TRBV30, the J gene TRBJ1-1, with TRBD1 as a possible D gene (5 bases). This CDR3 is built from 13 residues. The V end lost 0 bases, the J end lost 3 bases, and 8 bases lay between the germline ends. The germline CDR1 and CDR2 sequences are GTSNPN and SVGIG (reference sequence). The CDR3 spells CAWSVRGDTEAFF. DNA for the CDR3: TGTGCCTGGAGTGTTCGGGGGGACACTGAAGCTTTCTTT.

Only one count was recorded for this clone. J is TRBJ2-7 and V is TRBV7-9, with 10 bases aligning to TRBD1. The J segment lost 4 bases and the V segment lost 5 bases, leaving 11 bases of the junction unmatched. Germline V gene sequence: CDR1 SEHNR, CDR2 FQNEAQ (reference sequence). CDR3 length: 16 amino acids. CDR3 residues: CASSDRGQGTNYEQYV. CDR3 bases: TGTGCCAGCAGCGATAGGGGACAGGGGACAAATTACGAGCAGTACGTC.

The rearrangement joins TRBV5-1 to TRBJ1-4, with D maybe TRBD1 (5 bases). Deletions cut 2 bases from V and 4 bases from J, with 9 bases between. Germline V gene data show CDR1 as SGHRS and CDR2 as YFSETQ. The CDR3 is made up of 14 amino acids. The CDR3 protein is CASSFGGSNEKLFF. CDR3 sequence (DNA): TGCGCCAGCAGCTTCGGGGGGAGTAATGAAAAACTGTTTTTT.

The gene calls are TRBV29-1 and TRBJ1-4; D is uncertain. The CDR3 covers 13 residues. V was clipped by 6 bases and J by 8 bases, with 16 bases between them. The germline gives CDR1 SQVTM, CDR2 ANQGSEA. In nucleotides, the CDR3 is TGCAGCGTCGGCCGGGGTGGGGAGGAAAAACTGTTTTTT. Protein product: CSVGRGGEEKLFF.

This clone has more than one count but fewer than ten. The V gene is TRBV20-1, the J gene TRBJ1-1; the match to TRBD1 covers 8 bases. The CDR3 spans 11 residues. In germline, CDR1 is DFQATT, CDR2 SNEGSKA (reference sequence). V dropped 6 bases and J dropped 7; count of bases not matched to a gene: 4. CDR3 sequence: CSADREGEAFF. The CDR3 nucleotides read TGCAGTGCGGACAGGGAAGGTGAAGCTTTCTTT.

The chain joins TRBV4-2 to TRBJ2-1; the match to TRBD2 covers 8 bases. The germline V gene encodes CDR1 LGHNA and CDR2 YNFKEQ. V was clipped by 0 bases and J by 8 bases; unmatched bases: 6. This CDR3 is built from 15 residues. The CDR3: CASSQEDGRADEQFF. CDR3 DNA sequence: TGTGCCAGCAGCCAAGAGGACGGGAGGGCCGATGAGCAGTTCTTC.

The chain carries TRBV19 and TRBJ1-4, with D unresolved. Germline CDR1 is LNHDA and CDR2 is SQIVND (reference sequence). This CDR3 is built from 15 residues. V gave up 4 bases and J gave up 0 bases, with 9 bases separating them. CDR3 in DNA: TGTGCCAGTAGTACAAGCCGTTCAACTAATGAAAAACTGTTTTTT. Protein product: CASSTSRSTNEKLFF.

The chain carries TRBV12-3 or TRBV12-4 and TRBJ1-5, with D possibly being TRBD1 (5 bases). CDR3 size: 13 residues. V lost 3 bases and J 5 bases, leaving 8 bases between the germline ends. The CDR3 DNA reads as TGTGCCAGCAGTTTGGGCAGGGATCAGCCCCAGCATTTT. Protein sequence: CASSLGRDQPQHF.

V is TRBV28 and J is TRBJ2-7, with 15 nucleotides matching TRBD2. This CDR3 spans 15 amino acids. Looked up from germline, CDR1 is MDHEN and CDR2 is SYDVKM. Germline trimming cut 10 bases from V and 5 bases from J; bases unmatched to any gene: 9. The CDR3 DNA reads as TGTGCCATCCAAGGGACTAGCGGGAGGCGGAACGAGCAGTACTTC. It translates to CAIQGTSGRRNEQYF.

This chain uses TRBV2 with TRBJ2-7; TRBD1 matches 9 bases. The CDR3 loop spans 15 amino acids. The germline V gene has CDR1 SNHLY and CDR2 FYNNEI. Unmatched junction bases numbered 10, after V lost 4 bases and J lost 6 bases. CDR3 bases: TGTGCCAGCAGTGTGGAACAGGGGGCGGCGGGCGAGCAGTACTTC. It translates to CASSVEQGAAGEQYF.

V is TRBV7-2 and J is TRBJ2-5, with D perhaps matching TRBD2 (5 bases). Germline V lookup: CDR1 SGHTA, CDR2 FQGNSA. The ends were cut back, 3 bases at V and 5 bases at J, with 10 bases in the middle. The CDR3 runs 13 residues. CDR3 sequence: CASSFWESETQYF. The CDR3 bases are TGTGCCAGCAGCTTTTGGGAGTCGGAGACCCAGTACTTC.

To note about this clone: Distinct nucleotide sequences in the sample also encode this CDR3. The chain uses TRBV5-1 and TRBJ2-2, with D perhaps matching TRBD1 (5 bases). This CDR3 has 16 amino acids. Trimming left V 0 bases short and J 0 bases short, with 9 bases between. Per germline, CDR1 SGHRS and CDR2 YFSETQ. This chain's CDR3 is CASSLEGRANTGELFF. The CDR3 nucleotides read TGCGCCAGCAGCTTGGAGGGCAGGGCGAACACCGGGGAGCTGTTTTTT.

A single count supports this clone. V is TRBV19 and J is TRBJ2-3; 9 bases agree with TRBD2. The CDR3 has 15 amino acids. V dropped 7 bases and J dropped 5; count of bases not matched to a gene: 10. The germline gives CDR1 LNHDA, CDR2 SQIVND (reference sequence). The CDR3, as DNA: TGTGCCAGTAACCCTGCGGGGGGGCGGGGAGATACGCAGTATTTT. This codes for CASNPAGGRGDTQYF.

This chain uses TRBV30 with TRBJ1-2; a possible D gene is TRBD1 (6 bases). Germline CDR1 and CDR2: GTSNPN and SVGIG (reference sequence). This CDR3 is built from 11 residues. Trimming took off 5 bases at V and 2 bases at J, with 6 bases between the two ends. The CDR3: CAWGQNYGYTF. DNA for the CDR3: TGTGCCTGGGGACAGAACTATGGCTACACCTTC.

The chain couples TRBV5-4 to TRBJ2-1; TRBD1 is a possible D gene (5 bases). CDR3 length: 13 amino acids. Germline CDR1 reads SGHNT; CDR2 reads YYREEE (reference sequence). The V gene lost 2 bases and the J gene lost 5 bases, with 8 bases spanning the gap. The DNA of the CDR3 is TGTGCCAGCAGCTTATACAGGAACAATGAGCAGTTCTTC. It is translated as CASSLYRNNEQFF.

The chain uses TRBV7-2 and TRBJ2-4; 12 bases fit TRBD2. The V gene's germline CDR1 is SGHTA and CDR2 FQGNSA. V gave up 5 bases and J gave up 6 bases; unmatched junction bases: 11. CDR3 size: 17 residues. The chain's CDR3 is CASSPGLAGPQGNIQYF. CDR3 coding DNA: TGTGCCAGCAGCCCGGGACTAGCGGGCCCTCAGGGAAACATTCAGTACTTC.

The chain has TRBV9 and TRBJ1-2, with TRBD1 as a possible D gene (5 bases). Per germline, CDR1 SGDLS and CDR2 YYNGEE. The ends were cut back, 0 bases at V and 4 bases at J, with 13 bases in the middle. The length of the CDR3 is 15 residues. CDR3 region: CASSVDPDSLYGYTF. CDR3 nucleotides: TGTGCCAGCAGCGTAGACCCCGACAGCCTCTATGGCTACACCTTC.

The count of this clone is one. This chain connects TRBV10-3 to TRBJ1-1, with D possibly matching TRBD1 (6 bases). From germline, CDR1 is ENHRY and CDR2 SYGVKD. The V end was cut by 10 bases, the J end by 0 bases, with 18 bases between. This CDR3 comprises 15 residues. CDR3 residues: CATSPQGSMNTEAFF. The CDR3 DNA follows: TGTGCCACCTCTCCCCAGGGGAGTATGAACACTGAAGCTTTCTTT.

The chain employs TRBV7-9 and TRBJ2-1; tentatively, D is TRBD2 (6 bases). The germline CDR1 and CDR2 sequences are SEHNR and FQNEAQ (reference sequence). The CDR3 runs to 14 residues. Trimming pared 2 bases from V and 10 bases from J, leaving 15 bases between. The CDR3 DNA is TGTGCCAGCAGCTTACTAGCGCGGAACCTAGAGCAGTTCTTC. Translating gives CASSLLARNLEQFF. Together with reference TRBV7-9 and TRBJ2-1, the CDR3 gives the full variable domain: DTGVSQNPRHKITKRGQNVTFRCDPISEHNRLYWYRQTLGQGPEFLTYFQNEAQLEKSRLLSDRFSAERPKGSFSTLEIQRTEQGDSAMYLCASSLLARNLEQFFGPGTRLTVL.